The 29 T cell receptor beta chains below all came from one sample that was sequenced in a study of T cell responses to AZD1222 COVID-19 vaccine. Clones were sequenced by immunoSEQ multiplex PCR, and TCRdb holds only the in-frame ones, with some missing. The data show around 100,000 clones, over 75% seen once. Sequenced material: peripheral blood, taken on day 0 of AZD1222 vaccination. The receptors were gathered from an adult in good health.

In its sample, this clone was seen once. The V gene is TRBV19, the J gene TRBJ2-5; possibly TRBD2 for D (6 bases). V was shortened by 6 bases and J by 2 bases, with 16 bases between the two germline ends. CDR1 and CDR2 from the germline V gene are LNHDA and SQIVND (reference sequence). CDR3 length: 15 amino acids. As DNA, the CDR3 is TGTGCCAGTAGCAGACTAGTGGGGTGGCAAGAGACCCAGTACTTC. The encoded protein is CASSRLVGWQETQYF.

The CDR3 loop is CASSVGQGGYEQYF. The CDR3 DNA follows: TGTGCCAGCAGTGTTGGCCAAGGGGGATACGAGCAGTACTTC. The chain joins TRBV25-1 to TRBJ2-7; D is perhaps TRBD1 (6 bases). CDR1 and CDR2 (germline): MGHDK, SYGVNS. The CDR3 is 14 amino acids. Trimming took 4 bases from V and 4 from J, leaving 14 bases between them.

The rearrangement uses TRBV10-3 and TRBJ2-1; TRBD2 might be the D (6 bases). The V gene's germline CDR1 is ENHRY and CDR2 SYGVKD. This CDR3 contains 15 residues. V gave up 6 bases and J gave up 0 bases, with 12 bases separating them. The CDR3 is CAISGTADSYNEQFF. For the CDR3, the DNA is TGTGCCATCAGCGGGACTGCAGACTCCTACAATGAGCAGTTCTTC.

The count of this clone is one. The chain uses TRBV6-1 and TRBJ1-5, with a possible D match to TRBD1 (5 bases). Deletions cut 2 bases from V and 4 bases from J, with 9 bases between. The length of the CDR3 is 14 residues. CDR1 and CDR2 (germline): MNHNS, SASEGT. This chain's CDR3 is CASSETGANQPQHF. CDR3 DNA: TGTGCCAGCAGTGAAACCGGGGCGAATCAGCCCCAGCATTTT.

The rearrangement links TRBV6-5 to TRBJ2-3, with D possibly being TRBD2 (5 bases). CDR1 MNHEY and CDR2 SVGAGI come from the germline V gene. The germline V and J ends were trimmed by 4 bases and 2 bases, with 10 bases remaining between them. The CDR3 has 14 residues. CDR3 in amino acids: CASSSRAFTDTQYF. The CDR3, as DNA: TGTGCCAGCAGTTCGAGGGCTTTCACAGATACGCAGTATTTT.

This chain uses TRBV10-3 with TRBJ2-7; 7 nucleotides line up with TRBD1. V gave up 5 bases and J gave up 0 bases; unmatched junction bases: 16. The CDR3 spans 18 residues. Germline assignment: CDR1 ENHRY and CDR2 SYGVKD. The CDR3 protein is CAISLSGLTGPFSYEQYF. DNA for the CDR3: TGTGCCATCAGTCTTTCTGGTTTGACAGGGCCCTTCTCCTACGAGCAGTACTTC.

The J gene is TRBJ2-1, the V gene TRBV27, with D hard to call. CDR1 and CDR2 (germline): MNHEY, SMNVEV (reference sequence). V was clipped by 1 base and J by 6 bases, with 1 base between them. The CDR3 extends over 11 amino acids. The CDR3 bases are TGTGCCAGCAGTTTATTCAATGAGCAGTTCTTC. Its protein is CASSLFNEQFF.

The chain carries TRBV30 and TRBJ2-7; 10 bases match TRBD2. Per germline, CDR1 GTSNPN and CDR2 SVGIG (reference sequence). The CDR3 is 20 residues long. The trim removed 0 bases at V and 1 base at J, leaving 18 bases unmatched. The CDR3 is CAWSVKHSSGRGRGSYEQYF. The CDR3 DNA reads as TGTGCCTGGAGTGTAAAGCACTCTAGCGGGAGAGGTCGCGGGTCCTACGAGCAGTACTTC.

CDR3 residues: CASRAKDRVNTEAFF. In DNA, the CDR3 is TGTGCCAGCAGGGCTAAGGACAGGGTGAACACTGAAGCTTTCTTT. The chain is built from TRBV2 and TRBJ1-1; 8 bases map to TRBD1. Germline V gene data show CDR1 as SNHLY and CDR2 as FYNNEI. The CDR3 sequence is 15 residues long. V dropped 6 bases and J dropped 0; count of bases not matched to a gene: 6.

The V and J genes are TRBV7-9 and TRBJ1-4; possibly TRBD1 for D (5 bases). The length of the CDR3 is 14 residues. The germline V gene has CDR1 SEHNR and CDR2 FQNEAQ (reference sequence). V lost 3 bases and J lost 2, with 7 bases in between. CDR3 loop: CASSFGGTNEKLFF. The CDR3 nucleotides are TGTGCCAGCAGCTTTGGGGGGACTAATGAAAAACTGTTTTTT. Together with reference TRBV7-9 and TRBJ1-4, the CDR3 gives the full variable domain: DTGVSQNPRHKITKRGQNVTFRCDPISEHNRLYWYRQTLGQGPEFLTYFQNEAQLEKSRLLSDRFSAERPKGSFSTLEIQRTEQGDSAMYLCASSFGGTNEKLFFGSGTQLSVL.

The V and J genes are TRBV23-1 and TRBJ1-4; 7 nucleotides line up with TRBD1. TRBV23-1 is assigned to the ORF class and has an uncertain function. The V gene end was trimmed by 7 bases and the J gene end by 3 bases; junction bases not matched to a gene: 5. This CDR3 has 14 amino acids. The CDR3 loop is CASTLGTANEKLFF. The CDR3, as DNA: TGCGCCAGCACCCTCGGGACAGCTAATGAAAAACTGTTTTTT.

The chain couples TRBV7-8 to TRBJ2-1, with 13 bases matching TRBD2. CDR1 is SGHVS and CDR2 is FQNEAQ in the germline V gene. With V trimmed by 5 bases and J by 12 bases, 7 bases remained unmatched. CDR3 length: 14 residues. The CDR3 is CASSTLGLAGTQFF. The CDR3 DNA follows: TGTGCCAGCAGCACCCTGGGACTAGCGGGAACGCAGTTCTTC.

The rearrangement links TRBV6-5 to TRBJ2-1; a possible D gene is TRBD2 (5 bases). This CDR3 is 15 amino acids long. V was shortened by 6 bases and J by 5 bases, with 17 bases between the two germline ends. From germline, CDR1 is MNHEY and CDR2 SVGAGI. The CDR3 DNA follows: TGTGCCAGCAGCCCAGATCGGGGATTCAACAATGAGCAGTTCTTC. Translating gives CASSPDRGFNNEQFF.

CDR3 region: CASSKWTGGMNTEAFF. CDR3 sequence (DNA): TGTGCCAGCAGCAAATGGACAGGGGGGATGAACACTGAAGCTTTCTTT. This rearrangement joins TRBV21-1 to TRBJ1-1; the tabulated D call, TRBD1, remains unverified against the DNA. TRBV21-1 is classified as a pseudogene. The CDR3 length is 16 residues.

This chain connects TRBV28 to TRBJ1-5; D is perhaps TRBD1 (5 bases). Germline CDR1 and CDR2: MDHEN and SYDVKM. This CDR3 is 13 amino acids long. The V end was cut by 7 bases, the J end by 7 bases, with 14 bases between. DNA for the CDR3: TGTGCCAGCATCAGGACATTCGGACAGCCCCAGCATTTT. Protein product: CASIRTFGQPQHF.

V usage is TRBV5-1 and J usage is TRBJ2-7; the match to TRBD2 covers 7 bases. This CDR3 spans 14 amino acids. Per germline, CDR1 SGHRS and CDR2 YFSETQ. J lost 0 bases, V lost 5 bases, and 5 bases had no gene match. CDR3 sequence reads: CASSTAGTSYEQYF. CDR3 coding DNA: TGCGCCAGCAGTACAGCGGGAACCTCCTACGAGCAGTACTTC.

This chain links TRBV18 with TRBJ1-2; D may be TRBD1 (5 bases). Per germline, CDR1 KGHSH and CDR2 LQKENI. The ends were cut back, 7 bases at V and 6 bases at J, with 12 bases in the middle. The length of the CDR3 is 12 residues. The CDR3 reads CASYRDGNGYTF. DNA of the CDR3: TGTGCCAGCTACCGGGACGGTAATGGCTACACCTTC.

The rearrangement uses TRBV6-5 and TRBJ1-3; D is ambiguous. Trimming cost V 4 bases and J 4 bases, with 11 bases left between them. This CDR3 is 14 amino acids long. Germline loops: CDR1 MNHEY, CDR2 SVGAGI. CDR3 sequence: CASSSPGSGNTIYF. The CDR3 DNA reads as TGTGCCAGCAGTTCCCCGGGGTCCGGAAACACCATATATTTT.

V usage is TRBV19 and J usage is TRBJ1-2, with TRBD1 matching 7 bases. J was trimmed by 1 base and V by 3 bases; bases with no gene match: 8. Germline V gene lookup returns CDR1 LNHDA and CDR2 SQIVND (reference sequence). This CDR3 has 16 residues. CDR3: CASSMERGRNNYGYTF. Written as DNA, the CDR3 is TGTGCCAGTAGTATGGAGAGGGGGCGGAATAACTATGGCTACACCTTC.

V usage is TRBV29-1 and J usage is TRBJ2-1, with 11 bases aligning to TRBD2. The length of the CDR3 is 18 residues. V dropped 0 bases and J dropped 6; count of bases not matched to a gene: 13. From germline, CDR1 is SQVTM and CDR2 ANQGSEA. The CDR3 DNA sequence: TGCAGCGTTGAAGATTATATTTACAGGCTAGCGGGAGGCAATGAGCAGTTCTTC. Amino acid sequence: CSVEDYIYRLAGGNEQFF.

V is TRBV9 and J is TRBJ2-4; 14 positions agree with TRBD2. Germline V gene sequence: CDR1 SGDLS, CDR2 YYNGEE. V shed 0 bases and J 3 bases; nucleotides not matched to a gene: 11. This CDR3 has 20 residues. The CDR3 sequence: CASSVADGLAGGGGKNIQYF. In DNA, the CDR3 is TGTGCCAGCAGCGTAGCTGATGGACTAGCGGGAGGCGGGGGCAAAAACATTCAGTACTTC.

On this clone: Additional DNA sequences in this sample encode the identical CDR3. The rearrangement uses TRBV3-1 (or the pseudogene TRBV3-2) and TRBJ2-7; D is uncertain. Germline assignment: CDR1 LGHDT and CDR2 YNNKEL (reference sequence). Trimming stripped 4 bases from V and 6 bases from J, with 10 bases between. The CDR3 is 12 amino acids. CDR3 region: CASSPRLGEQYF. CDR3 in DNA: TGTGCCAGCAGCCCTCGACTGGGCGAGCAGTACTTC.

About this clone: The identical CDR3 is also encoded by other nucleotide sequences in the sample. V is TRBV11-2 and J is TRBJ2-7; D is ambiguous. V lost 5 bases and J 6 bases, leaving 8 bases between the germline ends. The length of the CDR3 is 11 residues. The germline gives CDR1 SGHAT, CDR2 FQNNGV. The CDR3 region is CASSPGGEQYF. The CDR3 region has the DNA TGTGCCAGCAGCCCGGGCGGCGAGCAGTACTTC. The variable domain in full, completed from reference TRBV11-2 and TRBJ2-7, reads EAGVAQSPRYKIIEKRQSVAFWCNPISGHATLYWYQQILGQGPKLLIQFQNNGVVDDSQLPKDRFSAERLKGVDSTLKIQPAKLEDSAVYLCASSPGGEQYFGPGTRLTVT.

This rearrangement joins TRBV5-4 to TRBJ1-2; D ambiguous. The CDR3 runs to 13 residues. V was clipped by 2 bases and J by 8 bases, with 13 bases between them. Per germline, CDR1 SGHNT and CDR2 YYREEE (reference sequence). CDR3: CASSFTGEGGYTF. In DNA, the CDR3 is TGTGCCAGCAGCTTCACGGGAGAGGGAGGCTACACCTTC.

The chain combines TRBV6-6 with TRBJ2-2, with D uncertain. Germline V CDR1 and CDR2: MNHNY, SVGAGI (reference sequence). Trimming left V 7 bases short and J 9 bases short, with 21 bases between. The CDR3 has 15 residues. The CDR3 loop is CASTLIYPRDRELFF. The CDR3 DNA follows: TGTGCCAGCACCCTAATCTACCCCCGAGACCGGGAGCTGTTTTTT.

The chain links TRBV27 to TRBJ1-6, with D possibly TRBD1 on 6 matching bases. The V end was cut by 4 bases, the J end by 7 bases, with 17 bases between. Germline V gene lookup returns CDR1 MNHEY and CDR2 SMNVEV (reference sequence). The CDR3 consists of 16 residues. The CDR3: CASSSYTRGGNSPLHF. The DNA for the CDR3 is TGTGCCAGCAGTTCCTACACCAGGGGAGGGAATTCACCCCTCCACTTT.

This clone was seen more than once but under ten times. V gene TRBV2 combines with J gene TRBJ1-3, with unresolved D. The CDR3 is 16 amino acids. Germline CDR1 and CDR2: SNHLY and FYNNEI. Trimming took 6 bases from V and 0 from J, leaving 15 bases between them. The CDR3 region is CASSLYTASSGNTIYF. CDR3 bases: TGTGCCAGCAGCCTATACACGGCGAGCTCTGGAAACACCATATATTTT.

This sequence joins TRBV2 and TRBJ1-2; no definite D call. Germline CDR1 SNHLY, CDR2 FYNNEI. V lost 6 bases and J 2 bases, leaving 10 bases between the germline ends. This CDR3 spans 13 amino acids. CDR3 residues: CASREHRNYGYTF. The CDR3 DNA sequence: TGTGCCAGCAGGGAGCATAGGAACTATGGCTACACCTTC.

CDR3 residues: CASTTQRGGNQPQHF. In nucleotides, the CDR3 is TGTGCCAGCACCACCCAGAGGGGTGGGAATCAGCCCCAGCATTTT. The genes are TRBV27 and TRBJ1-5; possibly TRBD1 for D (5 bases). CDR3 size: 15 residues. From germline, CDR1 is MNHEY and CDR2 SMNVEV (reference sequence). Between the trimmed V and J ends, which lost 7 bases and 4 bases, there was a span of 17 bases.